This T cell receptor (beta chain) came from a study of cytomegalovirus exposure and HLA in healthy donors. Germline-derived CDR1 and CDR2 are GTSNPN and SVGIG (reference sequence). J lost 4 bases, V lost 4 bases, and 5 bases had no gene match. The CDR3 sequence is 14 residues long. A multiplex PCR was run with 60 Vbeta primers and 13 Jbeta primers. TCRdb's copy holds only in-frame clones and misses some; the assay was immunoSEQ multiplex PCR. This listing includes approximately 37,000 clones. Sample: PBMCs. The source of this sequence is a male donor in good health and CMV-seronegative. The chain carries TRBV30 and TRBJ2-2; TRBD1 matches 8 bases. This CDR3 reads CAWKGQARTGELFF. The CDR3 DNA reads as TGTGCCTGGAAGGGACAGGCACGCACCGGGGAGCTGTTTTTT.